Each of the 24 T cell receptor beta chains below was sequenced from the same sample in a study of cytomegalovirus exposure and HLA in healthy donors. With 60 Vbeta and 13 Jbeta primers, the PCR was carried out. The repertoire was sequenced with immunoSEQ multiplex PCR; TCRdb's copy has only in-frame clones and lacks some. Of 95,000 to 150,000 clones listed, approximately 72% are singletons. Sequencing used PBMCs. The source of these receptors is a man aged 18 to 29 in good health and CMV-seronegative.

The chain links TRBV19 to TRBJ2-3; D ambiguous. The length of the CDR3 is 11 residues. V dropped 6 bases and J dropped 8 bases, with 9 bases sitting between them. CDR1 and CDR2 from the germline V gene are LNHDA and SQIVND (reference sequence). The CDR3 reads CASRGRGTQYF. In DNA, the CDR3 is TGTGCCAGTAGAGGTCGAGGTACGCAGTATTTT.

The chain is built from TRBV5-6 and TRBJ2-1; tentative D call: TRBD1 (5 bases). V was trimmed by 4 bases and J by 10 bases, leaving 15 bases between them. This CDR3 region has 13 residues. Germline V gene sequence: CDR1 SGHDT, CDR2 YYEEEE. CDR3 DNA sequence: TGTGCCAGCAGCGAAACAGGAGTATACGAGCAGTTCTTC. It is translated as CASSETGVYEQFF.

The chain carries TRBV6-5 and TRBJ1-5; the D gene is possibly TRBD1 (6 bases). Germline assignment: CDR1 MNHEY and CDR2 SVGAGI. Deletions cut 5 bases from V and 4 bases from J, with 12 bases between. The CDR3 has 14 residues. The CDR3 protein is CASSTTGLNQPQHF. The CDR3 DNA reads TGTGCCAGCAGTACTACAGGGCTAAATCAGCCCCAGCATTTT.

Only a few counts were recorded for this clone. Different DNA sequences within this sample yield the same CDR3. The J gene is TRBJ2-1, the V gene TRBV5-1, with D possibly TRBD1 on 7 matching bases. Germline loops: CDR1 SGHRS, CDR2 YFSETQ. V lost 3 bases and J 7 bases, leaving 14 bases between the germline ends. This CDR3 is 14 amino acids long. This CDR3 is CASSSAGGYNEQFF. The CDR3 region has the DNA TGCGCCAGCAGCTCCGCAGGGGGGTATAATGAGCAGTTCTTC.

In the case of this clone: This same CDR3 is encoded by further DNA sequences in the sample. The chain couples TRBV30 to TRBJ1-5; 9 positions match TRBD1. Unmatched junction bases numbered 1, after V lost 3 bases and J lost 4 bases. Germline CDR1 GTSNPN, CDR2 SVGIG (reference sequence). The CDR3 extends over 13 amino acids. The CDR3 DNA sequence: TGTGCCTGGAGGGGACAGGGAAATCAGCCCCAGCATTTT. Encoded protein: CAWRGQGNQPQHF.

The chain couples TRBV6-1 to TRBJ1-1, with 7 bases that match TRBD1. Trimming at V came to 2 bases and at J to 4 bases, leaving 13 bases not matched to a gene. Germline V gene data show CDR1 as MNHNS and CDR2 as SASEGT. The CDR3 is 17 residues long. The CDR3 coding sequence is TGTGCCAGCAGTGAACCCACAGGGGTCCCGAGAGTCACTGAAGCTTTCTTT. As protein: CASSEPTGVPRVTEAFF.

This clone was seen only a few times. The CDR3 region is CASSPGTTAYNEQFF. The CDR3 DNA is TGTGCCAGCAGCCCCGGGACTACAGCCTACAATGAGCAGTTCTTC. The V gene is TRBV7-2, the J gene TRBJ2-1; 7 bases match TRBD2. Germline assignment: CDR1 SGHTA and CDR2 FQGNSA. V gave up 5 bases and J gave up 2 bases; unmatched junction bases: 6. The length of the CDR3 is 15 residues.

The chain recombines TRBV7-8 with TRBJ2-2, with D hard to call. V lost 2 bases and J 0 bases, leaving 13 bases between the germline ends. This CDR3 has 17 residues. The germline V gene has CDR1 SGHVS and CDR2 FQNEAQ. CDR3 region: CASSLLVQTPNTGELFF. The CDR3 coding sequence is TGTGCCAGCAGCTTACTCGTACAGACCCCGAACACCGGGGAGCTGTTTTTT.

This clone showed up just a few times. The rearrangement joins TRBV7-9 to TRBJ1-1, with a tentative D call TRBD1 (6 bases). Germline V gene sequence: CDR1 SEHNR, CDR2 FQNEAQ (reference sequence). Trimming removed 5 bases from V and 3 bases from J, with 16 bases in between. CDR3 size: 15 residues. The CDR3 sequence is CASSPGEGGDTEAFF. Here the CDR3 DNA reads TGTGCCAGCAGCCCCGGAGAAGGGGGGGACACTGAAGCTTTCTTT.

The sample holds a few counts of this clone. The chain carries TRBV28 and TRBJ2-1; D gene unclear. The V gene lost 5 bases and the J gene lost 10 bases, with 12 bases spanning the gap. The length of the CDR3 is 12 residues. Germline V gene lookup returns CDR1 MDHEN and CDR2 SYDVKM. The DNA for the CDR3 is TGTGCCAGCAGTCGAGCCTTGAGAGAGCAGTTCTTC. Translation gives CASSRALREQFF.

The gene calls are TRBV4-3 and TRBJ2-1, with 7 bases lining up with TRBD2. The CDR3 has 15 residues. The trim removed 8 bases at V and 1 base at J, leaving 8 bases unmatched. From germline, CDR1 is LGHNA and CDR2 YSLEER. The CDR3 region is CASGGVRESYNEQFF. The DNA for the CDR3 is TGCGCCAGCGGGGGGGTTAGAGAGTCCTACAATGAGCAGTTCTTC.

The V gene is TRBV30, the J gene TRBJ2-3, with D perhaps TRBD1 (6 bases). Trimming shortened V by 2 bases and J by 11 bases, and 11 bases separated the two germline ends. This CDR3 region has 11 residues. Germline assignment: CDR1 GTSNPN and CDR2 SVGIG (reference sequence). The DNA of the CDR3 is TGTGCCTGGAGTCTCAGGGGCGAGCAGTATTTT. It is translated as CAWSLRGEQYF.

Comments on this clone: One end of the junction varies from germline; a read error may be responsible. V gene TRBV28 combines with J gene TRBJ1-5; 8 bases align to TRBD1. The CDR3 sequence is 16 residues long. Per germline, CDR1 MDHEN and CDR2 SYDVKM. CDR3 residues: CARSLRQGRGNQPQHF. The CDR3 coding sequence is TGTGCCCGCAGTCTTCGACAGGGGAGGGGCAATCAGCCCCAGCATTTT.

This clone was observed a handful of times. V usage is TRBV21-1 and J usage is TRBJ2-1; the DNA was not compared with TRBD2, the D call given in the table. TRBV21-1 is deemed a pseudogene. There are 15 residues in the CDR3. The chain's CDR3 is CASSKPRGGDNEQFF. CDR3 bases: TGTGCCAGCAGCAAACCCCGGGGAGGGGACAATGAGCAGTTCTTC.

The gene calls are TRBV28 and TRBJ2-7; D possibly corresponds to TRBD1 (6 bases). V dropped 2 bases and J dropped 5 bases, with 22 bases sitting between them. Germline loops: CDR1 MDHEN, CDR2 SYDVKM. The CDR3 totals 17 residues. As DNA, the CDR3 is TGTGCCAGCAGTTTACCCAACCCGGGACAAATAATCCACGAGCAGTACTTC. Translated, it gives CASSLPNPGQIIHEQYF.

This clone was found a few times. The gene calls are TRBV19 and TRBJ2-1; weak D call: TRBD1 (5 bases). Germline V gene lookup returns CDR1 LNHDA and CDR2 SQIVND (reference sequence). Between the trimmed V and J ends, which lost 3 bases and 9 bases, there was a span of 15 bases. The CDR3 length is 14 residues. CDR3: CASSISSRGGEQFF. In DNA form, the CDR3 reads TGTGCCAGTAGTATTTCTAGTAGGGGTGGTGAGCAGTTCTTC.

The chain couples TRBV18 to TRBJ1-5; TRBD1 is a possible D gene (6 bases). CDR3 length: 14 amino acids. Trimming pared 3 bases from V and 6 bases from J, leaving 12 bases between. The germline V gene encodes CDR1 KGHSH and CDR2 LQKENI. The DNA for the CDR3 is TGTGCCAGCTCACCTGGGGGGGCAGGTCAGCCCCAGCATTTT. It encodes CASSPGGAGQPQHF.

On this clone: The junction differs from germline at one of its ends, possibly a read error. Different DNA sequences within this sample yield the same CDR3. This chain links TRBV6-5 with TRBJ2-3; D remains unclear. CDR3 length equals 15 residues. CDR1 MNHEY and CDR2 SVGAGI come from the germline V gene. CDR3 residues: CASSYGISSTDTQYF. CDR3 nucleotides: TGTGCTAGCAGTTACGGCATTTCTAGCACAGATACGCAGTATTTT.

This clone came up a few times. The gene calls are TRBV7-2 and TRBJ2-2, with 11 bases that match TRBD2. Germline CDR1 is SGHTA and CDR2 is FQGNSA. CDR3 length: 15 residues. The V and J ends lost 6 bases and 5 bases, in that order; junction bases with no gene match: 5. CDR3 nucleotide sequence: TGTGCCAGCAGTCAACTAGCGGGAGAAACCGGGGAGCTGTTTTTT. This translates into CASSQLAGETGELFF.

A few counts support this clone. The chain uses TRBV5-4 and TRBJ2-7; D is undetermined. V shed 1 base and J shed 3 bases, with 2 bases lying between them. Germline assignment: CDR1 SGHNT and CDR2 YYREEE (reference sequence). The CDR3 consists of 11 residues. This CDR3 reads CASSLYYEQYF. CDR3 DNA sequence: TGTGCCAGCAGCTTGTACTACGAGCAGTACTTC.

This rearrangement joins TRBV28 to TRBJ1-4; TRBD1 agrees at 9 bases. Per the germline V gene, CDR1 is MDHEN and CDR2 is SYDVKM. CDR3 length: 14 residues. Trimming at V came to 6 bases and at J to 5 bases, leaving 4 bases not matched to a gene. The CDR3 coding sequence is TGTGCCAGCAGCCCGGGACAGGGAAATGAAAAACTGTTTTTT. Its protein is CASSPGQGNEKLFF.

This chain links TRBV28 with TRBJ2-3, with 7 bases fitting TRBD1. In germline, CDR1 is MDHEN, CDR2 SYDVKM. This CDR3 has 14 amino acids. V lost 6 bases to trimming and J lost 5 bases; unmatched junction nucleotides: 8. The CDR3 spells CASRTTGLLDTQYF. DNA for the CDR3: TGTGCCAGCAGAACGACAGGGCTCTTAGATACGCAGTATTTT.

V usage is TRBV7-3 and J usage is TRBJ2-1; possibly TRBD2 for D (5 bases). The V end was cut by 5 bases, the J end by 5 bases, with 16 bases between. Germline V gene sequence: CDR1 SGHTA, CDR2 FQGTGA. The CDR3 totals 15 residues. For the CDR3, the DNA is TGTGCCAGCAGCCTGACGCGGGCCGCTCACAATGAGCAGTTCTTC. Amino acid sequence: CASSLTRAAHNEQFF.

This clone has a single count. The CDR3 DNA reads as TGTGCCAGCAGCCACAATGGGGAGCTGTTTTTT. Translation: CASSHNGELFF. The V and J genes are TRBV7-3 and TRBJ2-2; D remains unclear. V was pared by 5 bases and J by 8 bases, with 6 bases between. Germline V gene lookup returns CDR1 SGHTA and CDR2 FQGTGA. This CDR3 contains 11 residues. The whole variable domain, filled in from reference TRBV7-3 and TRBJ2-2, reads GAGVSQTPSNKVTEKGKYVELRCDPISGHTALYWYRQSLGQGPEFLIYFQGTGAADDSGLPNDRFFAVRPEGSVSTLKIQRTERGDSAVYLCASSHNGELFFGEGSRLTVL.